A selection of T cell receptor beta chains follows, all from one sample in a study of read filtering for tumor transcriptome and immune sequencing. TCRdb processed the reads anew with MiXCR; each CDR3 protein has one entry. Of 65,000 or so distinct CDR3 sequences listed, about 19% are singletons. The sequenced material came from a population of CD138-negative cells sorted from bone marrow. These TCRs come from a donor at least 40 years old with multiple myeloma. The CDR3 runs from the conserved cysteine through the conserved F or W. Each record gives: V gene, J gene, clone size, D gene, CDR3 protein. A D gene is named only where the DNA matches it firmly. Expanded clones are given a class, and other clones once, few, many or no size at all.

TRBV4-1	TRBJ1-2	-	-	CASSQEAPADGYTF
TRBV5-1	TRBJ2-2	-	-	CASSSKRLTGELFF
TRBV20-1	TRBJ2-1	many	TRBD2	CSAPLAGGLLNEQFF
TRBV2	TRBJ2-1	many	TRBD2	CASSDRTSYNEQFF
TRBV24-1	TRBJ2-3	many	-	CATQDTTSTDTQYF
TRBV29-1	TRBJ1-3	few	TRBD1	CSVTWSGTGDSGNTIYF
TRBV5-1	TRBJ1-1	many	-	CASSLGALLGGGTEAFF
TRBV7-9	TRBJ2-2	many	-	CASSLFRKLPNTGELFF
TRBV7-2	TRBJ2-3	-	TRBD2	CASSSTGLAGVGSTDTQYF
TRBV6-6	TRBJ2-5	-	-	CASRPRARPGETQYF
TRBV7-9	TRBJ2-2	many	-	CASSPRQSTGELFF
TRBV11-2	TRBJ2-1	many	TRBD2	CASSSLAGRSYNEQFF
TRBV14	TRBJ1-2	few	-	CASSQERSFGYTF
TRBV23-1	TRBJ2-5	many	-	CASSPPFREGARETQYF
TRBV5-1	TRBJ1-1	-	-	CASRAVYTEAFF
TRBV12-3/TRBV12-4	TRBJ2-3	once	-	CASSLVEHDTQYF
TRBV4-1	TRBJ1-1	many	-	CASSRSRTDPEGIF
TRBV5-4	TRBJ2-1	many	TRBD2	CASSLGLATYNEQFF
TRBV30	TRBJ2-3	-	TRBD1	CAWNSGTEVADTQYF
TRBV2	TRBJ1-5	-	-	CASSARTVNQPQHF
TRBV14	TRBJ1-1	many	-	CASSQRVNTEAFF
TRBV30	TRBJ1-4	many	-	CAWSARYNEKLFF
TRBV30	TRBJ1-2	few	-	CAWSSSGYGYTF
TRBV20-1	TRBJ2-1	many	TRBD2	CSARGLAGASSYNEQFF
TRBV20-1	TRBJ2-7	medium-sized	-	CSARELSSSYEQYF